One sample yielded the 18 T cell receptor beta chains listed below, sequenced in a study of cytomegalovirus exposure and HLA in healthy donors. The PCR used 60 Vbeta and 13 Jbeta primers. TCRdb's copy holds only in-frame clones and misses some; the assay was immunoSEQ multiplex PCR. The repertoire holds about 97,000 clones, about 81% seen once, with approximately 5.4% in the top ten. Sequencing used PBMCs. All receptors come from a man aged 40-49 years in good health and CMV-seropositive.

This chain links TRBV30 with TRBJ1-4; D gene ambiguous. Germline values: CDR1 GTSNPN, CDR2 SVGIG (reference sequence). V gave up 3 bases and J gave up 7 bases, with 18 bases separating them. The CDR3 is 15 residues long. The CDR3 loop is CAWSPRLDFAEKLFF. The CDR3 DNA is TGTGCCTGGAGCCCCCGTTTAGATTTCGCTGAAAAACTGTTTTTT. Based on the CDR3 plus reference TRBV30 and TRBJ1-4, the full variable domain is SQTIHQWPATLVQPVGSPLSLECTVEGTSNPNLYWYRQAAGRGLQLLFYSVGIGQISSEVPQNLSASRPQDRQFILSSKKLLLSDSGFYLCAWSPRLDFAEKLFFGSGTQLSVL.

This chain joins TRBV5-6 and TRBJ1-4; tentative D call: TRBD1 (5 bases). CDR3 size: 14 residues. Germline loops: CDR1 SGHDT, CDR2 YYEEEE. Trimming took off 4 bases at V and 8 bases at J, with 15 bases between the two ends. CDR3 amino acids: CASSGGGWREKLFF. In DNA, the CDR3 is TGTGCCAGCAGCGGGGGGGGATGGCGAGAAAAACTGTTTTTT.

The rearrangement uses TRBV27 and TRBJ1-1; 7 bases map to TRBD1. V gave up 5 bases and J gave up 0 bases; unmatched junction bases: 0. The CDR3 covers 13 residues. Germline CDR1 is MNHEY and CDR2 is SMNVEV (reference sequence). The chain's CDR3 is CASSDRVNTEAFF. The CDR3 region has the DNA TGTGCCAGCAGTGACAGGGTGAACACTGAAGCTTTCTTT.

This chain uses TRBV7-2 with TRBJ2-7; D might be TRBD2 (6 bases). V lost 5 bases and J lost 3, with 14 bases in between. The CDR3 is 14 residues long. Germline CDR1 is SGHTA and CDR2 is FQGNSA. DNA of the CDR3: TGTGCCAGCAGCCCCCGATCGCGGGGCTACGAGCAGTACTTC. Protein: CASSPRSRGYEQYF.

This clone was seen just once. The rearrangement links TRBV19 to TRBJ1-5; D is perhaps TRBD1 (5 bases). V shed 3 bases and J shed 9 bases, with 15 bases lying between them. CDR1 and CDR2 from the germline V gene are LNHDA and SQIVND (reference sequence). The CDR3 runs to 14 residues. CDR3 coding DNA: TGTGCCAGTAGTATCGGGCAGGGTCAGGGGCCCCAGCATTTT. Translation: CASSIGQGQGPQHF.

This clone showed up just once. This chain uses TRBV19 with TRBJ2-6, with D tentatively TRBD2 (6 bases). The CDR3 is 18 amino acids. CDR1 LNHDA and CDR2 SQIVND come from the germline V gene (reference sequence). V was clipped by 0 bases and J by 0 bases, with 12 bases between them. DNA of the CDR3: TGTGCCAGTAGTATAGATTCCCGGGGGAGCTCTGGGGCCAACGTCCTGACTTTC. Its translation is CASSIDSRGSSGANVLTF.

As to this clone: Germline is not matched at one junction end, which may reflect a read error. This chain joins TRBV7-9 and TRBJ1-2, with 9 positions matching TRBD1. The CDR3 covers 18 residues. Germline V CDR1 and CDR2: SEHNR, FQNEAQ (reference sequence). The DNA for the CDR3 is TGTTCCAGCAGCTCGAGCATGGATCCCCGGGACAGGGTTTACGGCTACACCTTC. As protein: CSSSSSMDPRDRVYGYTF.

The chain links TRBV28 to TRBJ1-1; 7 bases map to TRBD1. From germline, CDR1 is MDHEN and CDR2 SYDVKM. There are 14 residues in the CDR3. The trim removed 11 bases at V and 3 bases at J, leaving 12 bases unmatched. The CDR3 loop reads CAAAKDRQYTEAFF. CDR3 sequence (DNA): TGTGCCGCAGCGAAGGACAGGCAATACACTGAAGCTTTCTTT.

The chain recombines TRBV9 with TRBJ2-3; D remains unclear. Between the trimmed V and J ends, which lost 0 bases and 1 base, there was a span of 12 bases. This CDR3 is built from 16 residues. Per germline, CDR1 SGDLS and CDR2 YYNGEE. CDR3 DNA: TGTGCCAGCAGCGTAGCGCCTGGGCCCGGCACAGATACGCAGTATTTT. Its translation is CASSVAPGPGTDTQYF. Full variable domain (remainder filled in from reference TRBV9 and TRBJ2-3): DSGVTQTPKHLITATGQRVTLRCSPRSGDLSVYWYQQSLDQGLQFLIQYYNGEERAKGNILERFSAQQFPDLHSELNLSSLELGDSALYFCASSVAPGPGTDTQYFGPGTRLTVL.

The chain carries TRBV5-6 and TRBJ2-2, with D tentatively TRBD1 (6 bases). CDR3 length equals 17 residues. The V gene lost 4 bases and the J gene lost 2 bases, with 18 bases spanning the gap. CDR1 and CDR2 from the germline V gene are SGHDT and YYEEEE. The chain's CDR3 is CASSLGLGTLNTGELFF. The CDR3 DNA is TGTGCCAGCAGCCTGGGTCTGGGGACACTTAACACCGGGGAGCTGTTTTTT.

The genes are TRBV13 and TRBJ2-4; weak D call: TRBD2 (5 bases). Trimming took off 5 bases at V and 1 base at J, with 15 bases between the two ends. The V gene's germline CDR1 is PRHDT and CDR2 FYEKMQ (reference sequence). This CDR3 spans 16 amino acids. The CDR3 loop reads CASSPGRGTAKNIQYF. The CDR3 nucleotides read TGTGCCAGCAGCCCCGGACGGGGTACGGCCAAAAACATTCAGTACTTC.

This rearrangement joins TRBV29-1 to TRBJ2-3; 10 bases agree with TRBD2. The J segment lost 5 bases and the V segment lost 5 bases, leaving 1 base of the junction unmatched. The CDR3 contains 12 residues. Germline V gene data show CDR1 as SQVTM and CDR2 as ANQGSEA. For the CDR3, the DNA is TGCAGCGTTAGACTAGCGGGAGATACGCAGTATTTT. Protein product: CSVRLAGDTQYF.

This clone was observed a single time. The chain combines TRBV4-1 with TRBJ1-3; no clear D. The CDR3 runs 16 residues. Between the trimmed V and J ends, which lost 1 base and 0 bases, there was a span of 10 bases. Germline CDR1 and CDR2: MGHRA and YSYEKL. The CDR3 is CASSQAGSLSGNTIYF. Written as DNA, the CDR3 is TGCGCCAGCAGCCAAGCGGGGAGTCTCTCTGGAAACACCATATATTTT.

The chain joins TRBV5-8 to TRBJ2-7; tentative D call: TRBD1 (5 bases). Germline assignment: CDR1 SGHTS and CDR2 YDEGEE. The length of the CDR3 is 14 residues. V lost 4 bases and J lost 6, with 17 bases in between. The chain's CDR3 is CASSMGQSWSEQYF. In nucleotides, the CDR3 is TGTGCCAGCAGCATGGGGCAGTCATGGAGCGAGCAGTACTTC.

The chain uses TRBV5-4 and TRBJ2-5, with 7 bases fitting TRBD2. J was trimmed by 5 bases and V by 1 base; bases with no gene match: 5. Germline CDR1 SGHNT, CDR2 YYREEE (reference sequence). The CDR3 has 14 amino acids. The CDR3 nucleotides are TGTGCCAGCAGCTTGCGCGGCGGGGGTGAGACCCAGTACTTC. This encodes CASSLRGGGETQYF.

This clone has only one observation. The gene calls are TRBV2 and TRBJ1-6, with a weak D call TRBD1 (5 bases). Trimming removed 4 bases from V and 4 bases from J, with 8 bases in between. Germline-derived CDR1 and CDR2 are SNHLY and FYNNEI. The CDR3 loop spans 14 amino acids. The DNA of the CDR3 is TGTGCCAGCAGTGGCGACAGATATAATTCACCCCTCCACTTT. As protein: CASSGDRYNSPLHF. The whole variable domain, filled in from reference TRBV2 and TRBJ1-6, reads EPEVTQTPSHQVTQMGQEVILRCVPISNHLYFYWYRQILGQKVEFLVSFYNNEISEKSEIFDDQFSVERPDGSNFTLKIRSTKLEDSAMYFCASSGDRYNSPLHFGNGTRLTVT.

In its sample, this clone was seen once. The rearrangement joins TRBV5-1 to TRBJ1-1; no definite D call. V was trimmed by 0 bases and J by 4 bases, leaving 7 bases between them. Germline V gene sequence: CDR1 SGHRS, CDR2 YFSETQ. The length of the CDR3 is 13 residues. This CDR3 is CASSLASGTEAFF. DNA for the CDR3: TGCGCCAGCAGCTTGGCCAGTGGCACTGAAGCTTTCTTT.

The chain recombines TRBV6-1 with TRBJ1-1, with D hard to call. There are 11 residues in the CDR3. CDR1 is MNHNS and CDR2 is SASEGT in the germline V gene. Between the trimmed V and J ends, which lost 8 bases and 8 bases, there was a span of 12 bases. As DNA, the CDR3 is TGTGCCAGCGTTGGGAGGGTAGAAGCTTTCTTT. As protein: CASVGRVEAFF.